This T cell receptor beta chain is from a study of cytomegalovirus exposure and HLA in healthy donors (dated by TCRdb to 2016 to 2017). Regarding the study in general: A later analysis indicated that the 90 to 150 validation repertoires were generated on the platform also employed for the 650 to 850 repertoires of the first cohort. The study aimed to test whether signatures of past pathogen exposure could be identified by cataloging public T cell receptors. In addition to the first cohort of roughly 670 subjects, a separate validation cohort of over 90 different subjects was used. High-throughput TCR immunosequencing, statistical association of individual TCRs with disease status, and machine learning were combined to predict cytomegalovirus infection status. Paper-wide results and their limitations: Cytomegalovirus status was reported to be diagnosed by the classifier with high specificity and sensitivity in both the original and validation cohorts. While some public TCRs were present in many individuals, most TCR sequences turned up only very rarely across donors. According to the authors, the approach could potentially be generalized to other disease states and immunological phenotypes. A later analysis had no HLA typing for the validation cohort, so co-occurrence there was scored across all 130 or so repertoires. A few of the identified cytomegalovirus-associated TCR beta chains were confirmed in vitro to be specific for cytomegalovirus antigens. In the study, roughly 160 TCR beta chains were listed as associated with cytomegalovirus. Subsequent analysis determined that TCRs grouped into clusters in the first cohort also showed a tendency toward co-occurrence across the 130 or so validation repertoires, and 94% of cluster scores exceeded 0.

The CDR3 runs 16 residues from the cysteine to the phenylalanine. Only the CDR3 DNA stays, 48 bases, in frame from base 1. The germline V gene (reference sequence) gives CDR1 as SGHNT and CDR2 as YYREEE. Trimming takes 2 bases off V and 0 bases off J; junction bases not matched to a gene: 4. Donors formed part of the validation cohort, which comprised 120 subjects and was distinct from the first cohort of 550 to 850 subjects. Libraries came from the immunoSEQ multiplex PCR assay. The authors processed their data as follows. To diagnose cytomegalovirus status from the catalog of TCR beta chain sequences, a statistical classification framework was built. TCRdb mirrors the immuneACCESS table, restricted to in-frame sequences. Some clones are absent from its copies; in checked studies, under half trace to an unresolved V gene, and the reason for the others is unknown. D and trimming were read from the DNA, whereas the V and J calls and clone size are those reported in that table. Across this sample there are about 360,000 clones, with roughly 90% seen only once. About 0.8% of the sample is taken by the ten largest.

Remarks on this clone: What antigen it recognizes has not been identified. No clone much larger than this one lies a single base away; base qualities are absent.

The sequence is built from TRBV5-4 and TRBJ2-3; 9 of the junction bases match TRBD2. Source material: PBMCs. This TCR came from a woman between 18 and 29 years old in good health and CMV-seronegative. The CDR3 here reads CASSFRLAVSTDTQYF. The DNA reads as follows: TGTGCCAGCAGCTTTAGACTAGCGGTTAGCACAGATACGCAGTATTTT.